This T cell receptor (beta chain) was recorded in a study of blood T cell repertoires in COVID-19. There are 17 residues in the CDR3. With 1 base removed from V and 7 bases from J, the gap between germline ends came to 17 bases. Per germline, CDR1 SGHAT and CDR2 FQNNGV. Produced via immunoSEQ multiplex PCR; TCRdb's table is partial and in-frame only. The sample includes under 80,000 clones, approximately 87% of them seen just once. This clone appeared a few times. The sequenced sample consisted of peripheral blood. The V and J genes are TRBV11-2 and TRBJ1-6, with D perhaps TRBD1 (5 bases). The source is a man aged 80 or over in a cohort sampled during active COVID-19. The CDR3 is CASSLGIGGTNNSPLHF. In nucleotides, the CDR3 is TGTGCCAGCAGCTTAGGGATAGGAGGGACGAACAATTCACCCCTCCACTTT.